This TCR beta chain was sequenced for a study of identical twins. The cDNA had a unique molecular identifier and a template-switch universal primer site. Each CDR3 protein is one row after TCRdb ran MiXCR on the 5' RACE reads. The data hold about 570,000 distinct CDR3 sequences, with approximately 9.6% observed a single time. Trimming left V 4 bases short and J 2 bases short, with 12 bases between. The V gene's germline CDR1 is LGHDT and CDR2 YNNKEL (reference sequence). CDR3 length equals 14 residues. In addition, the sample was reused for a study of yellow fever vaccine responses in identical twins.

The chain employs TRBV3-1 and TRBJ2-7; no definite D call. This TCR was sampled from a woman aged 18-29 years in good health. The sequenced sample consisted of PBMCs. The CDR3 here is CASSRRRVTYEQYF. The CDR3 bases are TGTGCCAGCAGCCGTAGACGGGTAACCTACGAGCAGTACTTC.